Listed below are T cell receptor beta chains from one sample, sequenced in a study of cytomegalovirus exposure and HLA in healthy donors. Here immunoSEQ multiplex PCR was the method, and the copy in TCRdb shows in-frame clones only, minus some. The table includes 54,000 or so clones, approximately 52% detected once. The sample comprised PBMCs. The receptor source for this set is a human donor in good health. Each CDR3 is given with its conserved first and last residue. Each record gives: clone size, CDR3 length, D gene, V gene, J gene, CDR3 protein, CDR3 DNA. D genes are given only for firm matches. Expanded clones are given a class, and other clones once, few, many or no size at all.

-	13	TRBD1	TRBV30	TRBJ1-2	CAWSEGGFHGYTF	TGTGCCTGGAGTGAAGGGGGCTTCCATGGCTACACCTTC
few	13	-	TRBV5-6	TRBJ1-6	CASSLGAYSPLHF	TGTGCCAGCAGCTTGGGGGCCTATTCACCCCTCCACTTT
few	15	-	TRBV5-6	TRBJ2-3	CASSLVQGSTDTQYF	TGTGCCAGCAGCTTGGTGCAGGGAAGCACAGATACGCAGTATTTT
-	15	TRBD1	TRBV23-1	TRBJ1-5	CASSLLRTGNQPQHF	TGCGCCAGCAGTCTCCTTCGGACAGGGAATCAGCCCCAGCATTTT
few	16	TRBD1	TRBV7-6	TRBJ2-7	CASSPPRGTGNYEQYF	TGTGCCAGCAGCCCCCCGAGGGGGACAGGGAATTACGAGCAGTACTTC
-	14	-	TRBV4-3	TRBJ1-2	CASSQGAQGSGYTF	TGCGCCAGCAGCCAAGGTGCACAGGGCTCTGGCTACACCTTC
once	14	-	TRBV19	TRBJ1-3	CASSMGGTRNTIYF	TGTGCCAGTAGTATGGGGGGAACGAGAAACACCATATATTTT
once	15	-	TRBV4-1	TRBJ1-2	CASSQEKTGNYGYTF	TGCGCCAGCAGCCAAGAAAAGACAGGCAACTATGGCTACACCTTC
-	14	TRBD2	TRBV29-1	TRBJ2-2	CSVGTSGNTGELFF	TGCAGCGTAGGGACTAGCGGTAACACCGGGGAGCTGTTTTTT
-	13	-	TRBV5-6	TRBJ1-2	CASSLRQIYGYTF	TGTGCCAGCAGCTTGCGACAGATCTATGGCTACACCTTC